The clone carrying this T cell receptor (beta chain) was found a few times. What it binds is unknown. The data stem from a study of Ad26.COV2.S vaccination and SARS-CoV-2 variants. The CDR3 runs 15 residues. Germline V gene data show CDR1 as MNHEY and CDR2 as SVGAGI. Trimming took 6 bases from V and 5 from J, leaving 17 bases between them. General study results and limits: With respect to non-spike TCR breadth, vaccine and placebo recipients were similar.

Stated treatment: roughly 20 received Ad26.COV2.S at low or high dose, single or two shots; five or six received placebo; per-sample allocation not given. Samples came from day 63 after the first vaccine or placebo injection. Immunization relied on an Ad26 vector, which expressed Wuhan-strain SARS-CoV-2 spike. This table comes from immunoSEQ multiplex PCR, and its TCRdb copy is limited to in-frame clones, with some not included. This sample has some 460,000 clones, with 89% found just once. Here the sequenced sample was peripheral blood, taken in a trial of Ad26.COV2.S vaccine versus placebo. This receptor was obtained from a person aged 18-60 years who received the Ad26.COV2.S COVID-19 vaccine or a placebo. The J gene is TRBJ1-5, the V gene TRBV6-5, with a possible D match to TRBD1 (5 bases). The CDR3 loop reads CASRHKRGGDQPQHF. DNA of the CDR3: TGTGCCAGCAGGCACAAAAGGGGCGGCGATCAGCCCCAGCATTTT.